What follows are 21 T cell receptor beta chains derived from one specimen sequenced in a study of cytomegalovirus exposure and HLA in healthy donors. With 60 Vbeta and 13 Jbeta primers, the PCR was carried out. Generated by immunoSEQ multiplex PCR, the TCRdb table keeps only in-frame clones and is missing some. Among over 150,000 clones listed, around 80% were seen once. Sequencing input: PBMCs. These receptor sequences come from a woman in her sixties or seventies in good health and CMV-seropositive.

This clone has more than one count but fewer than ten. The chain has TRBV7-9 and TRBJ2-7, with TRBD1 matching 9 bases. This CDR3 contains 14 residues. The V gene end was trimmed by 4 bases and the J gene end by 5 bases; junction bases not matched to a gene: 6. Germline V gene sequence: CDR1 SEHNR, CDR2 FQNEAQ (reference sequence). The CDR3 DNA reads as TGTGCCAGCAGCTCCTGGACAGGGGACGACGAGCAGTACTTC. Translating it yields CASSSWTGDDEQYF.

J is TRBJ1-1 and V is TRBV5-1; a weak D match, TRBD1 (6 bases). This CDR3 comprises 14 residues. Trimming pared 3 bases from V and 0 bases from J, leaving 9 bases between. Germline V lookup: CDR1 SGHRS, CDR2 YFSETQ. The CDR3 DNA reads TGCGCCAGCAGCTCGGGACAAGTGAACACTGAAGCTTTCTTT. Amino acids: CASSSGQVNTEAFF.

The rearrangement uses TRBV18 and TRBJ1-5; 7 bases fit TRBD1. There are 15 residues in the CDR3. CDR1 KGHSH and CDR2 LQKENI come from the germline V gene. V gave up 2 bases and J gave up 4 bases; unmatched junction bases: 5. CDR3 loop: CASSPGGQKNQPQHF. CDR3 coding DNA: TGTGCCAGCTCACCAGGGGGACAGAAGAATCAGCCCCAGCATTTT.

The chain combines TRBV19 with TRBJ2-7, with TRBD2 identical over 14 bases. Per the germline V gene, CDR1 is LNHDA and CDR2 is SQIVND (reference sequence). Trimming cost V 4 bases and J 2 bases; bases outside gene matches: 1. This CDR3 is built from 15 residues. The CDR3 here is CASSRLAGGPYEQYF. Here the CDR3 DNA reads TGTGCCAGTAGTAGACTAGCGGGAGGGCCCTACGAGCAGTACTTC.

The V call is TRBV28, the J call TRBJ1-2; D is unresolved. CDR1 is MDHEN, CDR2 SYDVKM, per germline. The CDR3 length is 14 residues. The V gene lost 3 bases and the J gene lost 7 bases, with 15 bases spanning the gap. The chain's CDR3 is CASSLTPEGVGYTF. CDR3 nucleotides: TGTGCCAGCAGTTTGACGCCAGAGGGCGTTGGCTACACCTTC.

In DNA, the CDR3 is TGTGCCAGTAGTATCAGACAGGGGGCGCGGGAGACCCAGTACTTC. Translating it yields CASSIRQGARETQYF. This sequence joins TRBV19 and TRBJ2-5; 10 nucleotides agree with TRBD1. Trimming removed 3 bases from V and 5 bases from J; junction bases left unmatched: 6. The germline V gene encodes CDR1 LNHDA and CDR2 SQIVND (reference sequence). The CDR3 has 15 residues.

The genes are TRBV11-3 and TRBJ1-1, with D unresolved. Germline V gene sequence: CDR1 SGHNT, CDR2 YENEEA. With 0 bases removed from V and 6 bases from J, the gap between germline ends came to 5 bases. The CDR3 totals 12 residues. As DNA, the CDR3 is TGTGCCAGCAGCTTAGACGGGTCTGAAGCTTTCTTT. It codes for CASSLDGSEAFF.

The chain has TRBV6-1 and TRBJ2-7; 10 bases map to TRBD1. Trimming took 5 bases from V and 3 from J; bases not matched to a gene: 4. The CDR3 is 14 residues long. Germline V lookup: CDR1 MNHNS, CDR2 SASEGT. The CDR3 loop is CASSLRTGGYEQYF. The CDR3 region has the DNA TGTGCCAGCAGTTTGCGGACAGGGGGCTACGAGCAGTACTTC.

V usage is TRBV30 and J usage is TRBJ1-1, with no clear D. Germline CDR1 reads GTSNPN; CDR2 reads SVGIG (reference sequence). The CDR3 extends over 12 amino acids. Trimming pared 7 bases from V and 2 bases from J, leaving 11 bases between. The CDR3 bases are TGTGCCTTCTCGAGGGCAAACACTGAAGCTTTCTTT. Translating gives CAFSRANTEAFF.

The chain employs TRBV18 and TRBJ2-5; possible D gene TRBD1, 6 bases. This CDR3 spans 14 amino acids. The V end lost 6 bases, the J end lost 2 bases, and 13 bases lay between the germline ends. Germline V gene sequence: CDR1 KGHSH, CDR2 LQKENI. The CDR3 sequence: CASSPRTAQETQYF. The CDR3 DNA reads TGTGCCAGCTCCCCCAGGACAGCACAAGAGACCCAGTACTTC.

This clone was seen only a few times. The J gene is TRBJ2-7, the V gene TRBV10-3, with 16 bases that match TRBD2. This CDR3 comprises 15 residues. From germline, CDR1 is ENHRY and CDR2 SYGVKD. The V and J ends lost 10 bases and 6 bases, in that order; junction bases with no gene match: 9. In DNA, the CDR3 is TGTGCCACCTCCGGGACTAGCGGGAGGGCCGTCGAGCAGTACTTC. Its protein product is CATSGTSGRAVEQYF.

The J gene is TRBJ1-1, the V gene TRBV23-1; D is ambiguous. TRBV23-1 is treated as an ORF (open reading frame) with a function not yet certain. The V and J ends lost 5 bases and 3 bases respectively, with 10 bases between them. The CDR3 spans 13 residues. CDR3 in DNA: TGCGCCAGCAGTTGGGAGGGAGACACTGAAGCTTTCTTT. Amino acids: CASSWEGDTEAFF.

The chain uses TRBV6-1 and TRBJ1-2, with D possibly TRBD1 on 6 matching bases. The CDR3 extends over 14 amino acids. Looked up from germline, CDR1 is MNHNS and CDR2 is SASEGT. V was trimmed by 6 bases and J by 5 bases, leaving 16 bases between them. In DNA, the CDR3 is TGTGCCAGCAGACAACAGGGAATAGGATATGGCTACACCTTC. This translates into CASRQQGIGYGYTF.

On this clone: Other DNA sequences within the sample encode an identical CDR3. This chain joins TRBV5-4 and TRBJ1-2; no definite D call. Per the germline V gene, CDR1 is SGHNT and CDR2 is YYREEE (reference sequence). The length of the CDR3 is 13 residues. Trimming left V 3 bases short and J 7 bases short, with 13 bases between. CDR3 sequence reads: CASSYDNLPGYTF. CDR3 sequence (DNA): TGTGCCAGCAGCTACGACAATCTACCTGGCTACACCTTC.

About this clone itself: A junction boundary mismatches the germline segment, possibly from a read error. This sequence joins TRBV28 and TRBJ2-4, with D tentatively TRBD1 (5 bases). This CDR3 contains 13 residues. Germline-derived CDR1 and CDR2 are MDHEN and SYDVKM. Written as DNA, the CDR3 is TGTGCCAGCACTCTTGACAGAAAAAACAGTCAGTACTTC. Its protein is CASTLDRKNSQYF.

This rearrangement joins TRBV5-8 to TRBJ2-2; a possible D gene is TRBD2 (5 bases). CDR1 is SGHTS and CDR2 is YDEGEE in the germline V gene. The CDR3 contains 17 residues. Trimming cost V 3 bases and J 4 bases, with 19 bases left between them. CDR3 DNA sequence: TGTGCCAGCAGCTCCCCCGGGCGGGCAATGGGCACCGGGGAGCTGTTTTTT. This translates into CASSSPGRAMGTGELFF.

The rearrangement links TRBV2 to TRBJ1-1; D is unclear. This CDR3 has 12 amino acids. Germline values: CDR1 SNHLY, CDR2 FYNNEI. V lost 7 bases to trimming and J lost 0 bases, with 6 bases between them. The CDR3 sequence: CASNTMNTEAFF. For the CDR3, the DNA is TGTGCCAGCAACACGATGAACACTGAAGCTTTCTTT.

The chain is built from TRBV5-6 and TRBJ2-1; 9 nucleotides match TRBD2. J lost 7 bases, V lost 0 bases, and 11 bases had no gene match. Germline CDR1 and CDR2: SGHDT and YYEEEE. The CDR3 is 17 residues long. The CDR3 DNA reads TGTGCCAGCAGCTTGGGGCTAGCGGGGATAAAAAGGAATGAGCAGTTCTTC. Protein: CASSLGLAGIKRNEQFF.

The rearrangement joins TRBV9 to TRBJ2-1; D is perhaps TRBD2 (5 bases). The germline CDR1 and CDR2 sequences are SGDLS and YYNGEE. The CDR3 is 13 residues long. The V gene lost 0 bases and the J gene lost 4 bases, with 5 bases spanning the gap. As DNA, the CDR3 is TGTGCCAGCAGCGTAGGGGAGTACAATGAGCAGTTCTTC. Translation: CASSVGEYNEQFF.

The V and J genes are TRBV7-2 and TRBJ2-5, with 8 bases fitting TRBD1. The junction had 6 bases not matched to a gene; V was cut back by 4 bases and J by 2 bases. CDR1 SGHTA and CDR2 FQGNSA come from the germline V gene. The CDR3 is 15 amino acids. Here the CDR3 reads CASSSGTGTQETQYF. CDR3 bases: TGTGCCAGCAGCTCCGGGACAGGTACTCAAGAGACCCAGTACTTC.

This chain connects TRBV28 to TRBJ2-1; 7 positions agree with TRBD2. V gave up 2 bases and J gave up 6 bases; unmatched junction bases: 7. CDR1 MDHEN and CDR2 SYDVKM come from the germline V gene. The CDR3 totals 15 residues. CDR3 DNA: TGTGCCAGCAGTTTACCGGTAGCGGGCGTCAATGAGCAGTTCTTC. Protein product: CASSLPVAGVNEQFF.